This T cell receptor beta chain stems from a study of shared clonotypes between healthy human individuals. The method was immunoSEQ multiplex PCR; TCRdb's version includes in-frame clones alone and lacks a portion of them. The repertoire consists of about 490,000 clones, with around 79% occurring once and the leading ten covering about 12%. Study outcomes and limitations: Genetic and exposure-history diversity was limited by the few donors.

About this clone itself: Antigen unknown.

Germline CDR1 and CDR2: SGHTA and FQGNSA. The CDR3 has 14 residues. V was trimmed by 3 bases and J by 1 base, leaving 7 bases between them. The chain recombines TRBV7-2 with TRBJ1-3, with D uncertain. The receptor was isolated from a woman in her thirties or forties in good health. Some clones in this sample may be carry-over from other donors' samples. The sequenced material came from PBMCs. DNA of the CDR3: TGTGCCAGCAGCTTTGGCGGGTCTGGAAACACCATATATTTT. It translates to CASSFGGSGNTIYF.